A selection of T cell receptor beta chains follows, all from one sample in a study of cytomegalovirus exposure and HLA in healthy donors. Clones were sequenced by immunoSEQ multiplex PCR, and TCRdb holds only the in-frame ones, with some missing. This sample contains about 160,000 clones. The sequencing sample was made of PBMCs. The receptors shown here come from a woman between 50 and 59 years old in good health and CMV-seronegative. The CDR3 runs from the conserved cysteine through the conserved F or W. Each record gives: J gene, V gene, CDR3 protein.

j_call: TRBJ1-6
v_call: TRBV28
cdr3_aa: CASRGGQALYNSPLHF

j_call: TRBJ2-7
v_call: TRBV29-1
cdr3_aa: CSVAGLGGGNEQYF

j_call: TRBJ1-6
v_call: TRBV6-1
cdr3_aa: CAGGTGISPLHF

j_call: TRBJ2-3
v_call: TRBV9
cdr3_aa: CASSKAGATDTQYF

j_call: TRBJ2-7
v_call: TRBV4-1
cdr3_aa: CASSHPRDRAAHEQYF

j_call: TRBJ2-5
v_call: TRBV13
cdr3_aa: CASSWAGDYHQETQYF

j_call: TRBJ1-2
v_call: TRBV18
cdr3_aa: CASSPGQAAAYGYTF

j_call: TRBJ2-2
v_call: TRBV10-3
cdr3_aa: CAISERDGGQGRTGELFF

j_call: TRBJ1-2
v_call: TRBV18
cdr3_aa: CASPRPLKGDRGRKNGYTF

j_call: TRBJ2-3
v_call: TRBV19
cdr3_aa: CASSIQVSTDTQYF

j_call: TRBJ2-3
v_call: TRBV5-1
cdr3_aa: CASSGQGDTGTQYF

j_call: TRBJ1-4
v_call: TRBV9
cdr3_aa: CASSPPGNPNEKLFF

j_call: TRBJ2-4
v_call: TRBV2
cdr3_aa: CASSASVAKNIQYF

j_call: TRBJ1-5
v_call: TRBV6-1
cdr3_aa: CASSEARMAYSNQPQHF

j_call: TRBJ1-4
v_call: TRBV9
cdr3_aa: CASSVRGQVNEKLFF

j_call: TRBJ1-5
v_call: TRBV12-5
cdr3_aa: CASGLDRGQPQHF

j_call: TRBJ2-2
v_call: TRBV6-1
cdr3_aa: CASNPDRESGELFF

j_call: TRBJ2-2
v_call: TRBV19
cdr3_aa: CASSSLRSGELFF

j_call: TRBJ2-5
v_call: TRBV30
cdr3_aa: CAWSVGLAGETQYF

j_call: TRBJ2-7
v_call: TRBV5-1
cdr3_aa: CASSSRTSGRDYEQYF

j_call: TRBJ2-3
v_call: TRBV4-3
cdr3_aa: CASSQDKRAGGPDTQYF

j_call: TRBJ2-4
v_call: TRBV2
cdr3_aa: CASSDGGRNIQYF

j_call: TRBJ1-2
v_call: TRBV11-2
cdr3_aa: CASSLGQDYGYTF

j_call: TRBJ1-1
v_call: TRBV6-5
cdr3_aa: CASRIGWGGGEAFF

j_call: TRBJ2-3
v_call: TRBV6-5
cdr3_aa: CASSYIARDTQYF

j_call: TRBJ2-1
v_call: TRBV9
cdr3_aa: CASSVGVTAGDNEQFF

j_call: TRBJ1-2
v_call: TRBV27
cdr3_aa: CASSWGTGGDGYTF

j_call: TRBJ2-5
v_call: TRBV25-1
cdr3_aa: CASSEHGSRRETQYF

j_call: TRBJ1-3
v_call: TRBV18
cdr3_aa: CASFPSENSGNTIYF

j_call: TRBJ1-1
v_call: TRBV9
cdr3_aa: CASSPYQEGAEAFF

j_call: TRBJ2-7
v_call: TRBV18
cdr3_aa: CASSPPELAGSYEQYF

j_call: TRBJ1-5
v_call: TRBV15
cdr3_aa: CATSRDSGEGQPQHF

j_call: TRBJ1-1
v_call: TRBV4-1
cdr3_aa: CASSQQGGRGRTEAFF

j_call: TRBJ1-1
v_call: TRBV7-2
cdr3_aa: CASSFLQGRGNTEAFF

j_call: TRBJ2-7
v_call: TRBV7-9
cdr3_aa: CASSPRATTYEQYF

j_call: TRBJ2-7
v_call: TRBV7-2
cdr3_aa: CASRDSLAYEQYF